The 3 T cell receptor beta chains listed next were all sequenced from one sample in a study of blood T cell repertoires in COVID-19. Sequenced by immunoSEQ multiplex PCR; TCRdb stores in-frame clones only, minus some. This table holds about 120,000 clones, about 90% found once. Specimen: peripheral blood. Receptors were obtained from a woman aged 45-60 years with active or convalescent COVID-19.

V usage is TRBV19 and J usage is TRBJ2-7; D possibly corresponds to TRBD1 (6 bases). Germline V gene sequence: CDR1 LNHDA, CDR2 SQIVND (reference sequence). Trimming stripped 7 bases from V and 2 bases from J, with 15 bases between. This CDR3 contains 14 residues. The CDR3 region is CASTQTGETYEQYF. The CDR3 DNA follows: TGTGCCAGTACCCAGACAGGAGAAACCTACGAGCAGTACTTC.

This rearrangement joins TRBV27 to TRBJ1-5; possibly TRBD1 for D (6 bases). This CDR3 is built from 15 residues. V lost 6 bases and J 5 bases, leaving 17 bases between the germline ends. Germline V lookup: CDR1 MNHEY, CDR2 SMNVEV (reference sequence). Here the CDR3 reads CASSPMRGIHQPQHF. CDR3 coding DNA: TGTGCCAGCAGCCCAATGAGGGGGATCCATCAGCCCCAGCATTTT.

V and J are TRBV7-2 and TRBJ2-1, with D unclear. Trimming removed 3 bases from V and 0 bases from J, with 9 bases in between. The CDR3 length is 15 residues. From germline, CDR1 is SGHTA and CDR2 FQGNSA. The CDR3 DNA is TGTGCCAGCAGCTTTAGTCAGGACTCCTACAATGAGCAGTTCTTC. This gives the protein CASSFSQDSYNEQFF.